These 26 T cell receptor beta chains share one sample of origin, sequenced in a study of blood T cell repertoires in COVID-19. Method: immunoSEQ multiplex PCR; TCRdb's copy keeps in-frame clones and lacks some. Of approximately 130,000 clones in the sample, approximately 80% were seen once. Sequencing was performed on peripheral blood. The receptors derive from a man at least 80 years old with acute or convalescent COVID-19.

DNA for the CDR3: TGTGCCAGCAAGCGGGGACAGGGTGAAACTTATGAGCAGTTCTTC. Protein product: CASKRGQGETYEQFF. This sequence joins TRBV6-5 and TRBJ2-1; 9 bases line up with TRBD1. The CDR3 is made up of 15 amino acids. Germline-derived CDR1 and CDR2 are MNHEY and SVGAGI. Germline trimming cut 7 bases from V and 8 bases from J; bases unmatched to any gene: 12.

The chain combines TRBV20-1 with TRBJ2-4; D unresolved. CDR3 length equals 11 residues. Germline assignment: CDR1 DFQATT and CDR2 SNEGSKA (reference sequence). The V end was cut by 6 bases, the J end by 12 bases, with 15 bases between. Written as DNA, the CDR3 is TGCAGTGCGAGACCGATCGGCGGTCAGTACTTC. This sequence encodes CSARPIGGQYF.

The CDR3 DNA follows: TGCGCCAGCCACTCCGCCGCCGGGACAGGGCCCTACGAGCAGTACTTC. Encoded protein: CASHSAAGTGPYEQYF. The rearrangement links TRBV5-1 to TRBJ2-7; 9 positions match TRBD1. Germline V gene sequence: CDR1 SGHRS, CDR2 YFSETQ. The CDR3 is 16 amino acids. V trimming: 7 bases; J trimming: 2 bases; junction bases outside the gene matches: 13.

The J gene is TRBJ2-1, the V gene TRBV7-3, with TRBD2 matching over 16 bases. V lost 4 bases and J lost 2; bases outside the gene matches: 8. CDR3 length: 19 residues. From germline, CDR1 is SGHTA and CDR2 FQGTGA. Here the CDR3 reads CASSSAGTSGGATYNEQFF. The DNA of the CDR3 is TGTGCCAGCAGCTCCGCCGGGACTAGCGGGGGGGCAACCTACAATGAGCAGTTCTTC.

The CDR3 DNA follows: TGCGCCAGCAGCCGAGAACCGAGGGACAGACATAATTCACCCCTCCACTTT. It specifies CASSREPRDRHNSPLHF. The rearrangement joins TRBV5-1 to TRBJ1-6, with 7 bases fitting TRBD1. The CDR3 totals 17 residues. Germline V gives CDR1 SGHRS, CDR2 YFSETQ. Trimming took 4 bases from V and 5 from J; bases not matched to a gene: 12.

CDR3 sequence (DNA): TGTGCCAGCAGCACAGGGATCTATGGCTACACCTTC. This translates into CASSTGIYGYTF. This rearrangement joins TRBV2 to TRBJ1-2; a weak D match, TRBD1 (6 bases). Germline V gene sequence: CDR1 SNHLY, CDR2 FYNNEI. CDR3 length: 12 residues. V was pared by 6 bases and J by 4 bases, with 9 bases between.

The rearrangement joins TRBV18 to TRBJ2-3, with 12 nucleotides matching TRBD1. The length of the CDR3 is 15 residues. Germline V lookup: CDR1 KGHSH, CDR2 LQKENI. The V gene end was trimmed by 0 bases and the J gene end by 8 bases; junction bases not matched to a gene: 3. The CDR3 here is CASSPPGQGALTQYF. The CDR3 nucleotides are TGTGCCAGCTCACCACCGGGACAGGGGGCGCTTACGCAGTATTTT. Looking up the rest from reference TRBV18 and TRBJ2-3 gives the full variable domain: NAGVMQNPRHLVRRRGQEARLRCSPMKGHSHVYWYRQLPEEGLKFMVYLQKENIIDESGMPKERFSAEFPKEGPSILRIQQVVRGDSAAYFCASSPPGQGALTQYFGPGTRLTVL.

This chain links TRBV3-1 (or the pseudogene TRBV3-2) with TRBJ1-3, with D possibly being TRBD1 (5 bases). V lost 2 bases, J lost 4 bases, and 12 bases lay in between. CDR1 is LGHDT, CDR2 YNNKEL, per germline (reference sequence). The length of the CDR3 is 15 residues. The CDR3 is CASSQTQGNGNTIYF. CDR3 in DNA: TGTGCCAGCAGCCAAACGCAGGGCAACGGAAACACCATATATTTT.

This clone is a singleton in its sample. The chain joins TRBV6-1 to TRBJ2-1; 8 nucleotides line up with TRBD1. Losses at the gene ends were 3 bases for V and 5 bases for J; bases not matched to a gene: 6. CDR3 length: 15 amino acids. CDR1 and CDR2 (germline): MNHNS, SASEGT. The CDR3 loop reads CASSELDRVNNEQFF. The CDR3 DNA is TGTGCCAGCAGTGAGCTGGACAGGGTGAACAATGAGCAGTTCTTC.

This chain links TRBV7-9 with TRBJ2-3, with TRBD2 matching over 8 bases. Germline CDR1 and CDR2: SEHNR and FQNEAQ (reference sequence). The ends lost 5 bases at V and 4 bases at J; junction bases unmatched: 5. The CDR3 has 14 amino acids. As DNA, the CDR3 is TGTGCCAGCAGCCTGACTAGCGCCGCAGATACGCAGTATTTT. Amino acid sequence: CASSLTSAADTQYF.

The chain recombines TRBV7-9 with TRBJ1-2; maybe TRBD1 (6 bases). V lost 8 bases and J lost 6, with 22 bases in between. CDR3 length equals 15 residues. Germline-derived CDR1 and CDR2 are SEHNR and FQNEAQ (reference sequence). CDR3 region: CASSLRDISFDGYTF. As DNA, the CDR3 is TGTGCCAGCTCACTCCGGGACATATCCTTCGATGGCTACACCTTC.

This clone was picked up a small number of times. The V call is TRBV6-2 or TRBV6-3, the J call TRBJ1-1; tentatively, D is TRBD1 (5 bases). The CDR3 is 17 residues long. Between the trimmed V and J ends, which lost 3 bases and 6 bases, there was a span of 23 bases. Germline-derived CDR1 and CDR2 are MNHEY and SVGEGT. The CDR3 protein is CASSYNGGLARGAEAFF. The DNA for the CDR3 is TGTGCCAGCAGTTATAATGGGGGACTCGCCCGGGGAGCTGAAGCTTTCTTT.

This clone was picked up a small number of times. The rearrangement links TRBV4-3 to TRBJ2-2, with TRBD1 matching 7 bases. The CDR3 consists of 13 residues. Losses at the gene ends were 2 bases for V and 6 bases for J; bases not matched to a gene: 0. The germline V gene has CDR1 LGHNA and CDR2 YSLEER. The CDR3 DNA sequence: TGCGCCAGCAGCCAACAGGGGGCCGGGGAGCTGTTTTTT. Translating gives CASSQQGAGELFF.

CDR3 nucleotide sequence: TGCGCCAGCAGCCAAGCTGCGGGACAGGGCTTCTACGAGCAGTACTTC. Translated: CASSQAAGQGFYEQYF. This chain links TRBV4-1 with TRBJ2-7; 9 bases match TRBD1. The J segment lost 3 bases and the V segment lost 1 base, leaving 7 bases of the junction unmatched. Germline-derived CDR1 and CDR2 are MGHRA and YSYEKL. The CDR3 runs 16 residues.

CDR3 in DNA: TGTGCCAGCAGCTTAGGGATGACTAGCTCCTACGAGCAGTACTTC. Its translation is CASSLGMTSSYEQYF. The chain couples TRBV11-2 to TRBJ2-7, with D possibly being TRBD2 (6 bases). Per the germline V gene, CDR1 is SGHAT and CDR2 is FQNNGV. The V gene lost 1 base and the J gene lost 0 bases, with 10 bases spanning the gap. The CDR3 consists of 15 residues. Combining the CDR3 with reference TRBV11-2 and TRBJ2-7 gives the whole variable domain EAGVAQSPRYKIIEKRQSVAFWCNPISGHATLYWYQQILGQGPKLLIQFQNNGVVDDSQLPKDRFSAERLKGVDSTLKIQPAKLEDSAVYLCASSLGMTSSYEQYFGPGTRLTVT.

The gene calls are TRBV3-1 (or the pseudogene TRBV3-2) and TRBJ1-2; 7 nucleotides agree with TRBD1. Trimming cost V 3 bases and J 4 bases; bases outside gene matches: 2. Germline CDR1 reads LGHDT; CDR2 reads YNNKEL (reference sequence). CDR3 length: 13 residues. The CDR3: CASSHGQVYGYTF. CDR3 coding DNA: TGTGCCAGCAGCCACGGACAGGTCTATGGCTACACCTTC.

This clone has only a few counts. The V gene is TRBV28, the J gene TRBJ1-2, with 7 bases matching TRBD1. Germline values: CDR1 MDHEN, CDR2 SYDVKM. The V gene end was trimmed by 10 bases and the J gene end by 5 bases; junction bases not matched to a gene: 7. The CDR3 sequence is 12 residues long. In nucleotides, the CDR3 is TGTGCCACCTCGACAGGGACTTATGGCTACACCTTC. Translation: CATSTGTYGYTF.

This clone was observed a few times. The rearrangement uses TRBV5-6 and TRBJ2-1; 9 bases agree with TRBD1. CDR3 size: 16 residues. The V segment lost 4 bases and the J segment 4 bases; nucleotides outside the gene matches: 9. Germline CDR1 reads SGHDT; CDR2 reads YYEEEE. CDR3 region: CASSREDRGLYNEQFF. The CDR3 coding sequence is TGTGCCAGCAGCCGAGAGGACAGGGGATTATACAATGAGCAGTTCTTC.

This chain links TRBV19 with TRBJ2-3; the D gene is possibly TRBD1 (6 bases). Germline CDR1 LNHDA, CDR2 SQIVND (reference sequence). The ends were cut back, 5 bases at V and 0 bases at J, with 12 bases in the middle. This CDR3 is 15 amino acids long. The CDR3 spells CASSVRDKSTDTQYF. CDR3 coding DNA: TGTGCCAGTAGTGTCCGGGACAAGAGCACAGATACGCAGTATTTT. Looking up the rest from reference TRBV19 and TRBJ2-3 gives the full variable domain: DGGITQSPKYLFRKEGQNVTLSCEQNLNHDAMYWYRQDPGQGLRLIYYSQIVNDFQKGDIAEGYSVSREKKESFPLTVTSAQKNPTAFYLCASSVRDKSTDTQYFGPGTRLTVL.

This rearrangement joins TRBV6-2 or TRBV6-3 to TRBJ2-1, with 8 bases matching TRBD1. The germline CDR1 and CDR2 sequences are MNHEY and SVGEGT. The trim removed 6 bases at V and 9 bases at J, leaving 4 bases unmatched. This CDR3 contains 12 residues. The CDR3 loop reads CASSSDRGEQFF. The CDR3 region has the DNA TGTGCCAGCAGCTCCGACAGGGGTGAGCAGTTCTTC.

V and J are TRBV5-1 and TRBJ1-2; D gene ambiguous. V shed 0 bases and J shed 7 bases, with 13 bases lying between them. Germline V gives CDR1 SGHRS, CDR2 YFSETQ. The CDR3 runs to 14 residues. CDR3 loop: CASSLADGYIGYTF. The CDR3 nucleotides are TGCGCCAGCAGCTTGGCAGACGGGTATATTGGCTACACCTTC.

The genes are TRBV27 and TRBJ1-4; D uncertain. Germline V CDR1 and CDR2: MNHEY, SMNVEV (reference sequence). The V end lost 8 bases, the J end lost 0 bases, and 7 bases lay between the germline ends. There are 13 residues in the CDR3. CDR3 nucleotides: TGTGCCAGCTCGGGAGCAACTAATGAAAAACTGTTTTTT. Translating it yields CASSGATNEKLFF.

The chain couples TRBV12-3 or TRBV12-4 to TRBJ2-7; 9 positions agree with TRBD1. There are 13 residues in the CDR3. V shed 7 bases and J 12 bases; nucleotides not matched to a gene: 13. CDR3 region: CASTNTPGQGLYF. For the CDR3, the DNA is TGTGCCAGCACCAACACCCCGGGACAGGGTTTGTACTTC.

The rearrangement uses TRBV7-2 and TRBJ2-2; D is uncertain. Germline CDR1 reads SGHTA; CDR2 reads FQGNSA. Trimming took off 4 bases at V and 1 base at J, with 10 bases between the two ends. CDR3 length equals 15 residues. In DNA form, the CDR3 reads TGTGCCAGCAGCTCCAGGTTACTGAACACCGGGGAGCTGTTTTTT. Protein product: CASSSRLLNTGELFF.

The V call is TRBV6-1, the J call TRBJ1-5, with TRBD1 as a possible D gene (6 bases). This CDR3 has 16 residues. Germline CDR1 reads MNHNS; CDR2 reads SASEGT. Trimming stripped 6 bases from V and 4 bases from J, with 19 bases between. As DNA, the CDR3 is TGTGCCAGCAGCGAAACCATTACAGGGAGTAATCAGCCCCAGCATTTT. This translates into CASSETITGSNQPQHF.

The chain is built from TRBV11-2 and TRBJ2-3; 9 bases match TRBD1. The CDR3 covers 14 residues. Germline V gene lookup returns CDR1 SGHAT and CDR2 FQNNGV. The V gene end was trimmed by 4 bases and the J gene end by 5 bases; junction bases not matched to a gene: 4. The CDR3 DNA follows: TGTGCCAGCAGCTCGGACAGGGGCAGAGATACGCAGTATTTT. Translating gives CASSSDRGRDTQYF.